This entry describes one TCR beta chain. The PCR ran on 60 Vbeta and 13 Jbeta primers. TCRdb keeps only in-frame clones here, not all; method: immunoSEQ multiplex PCR. The table records 160,000 or so clones, approximately 80% of them present only once. The data are from a study of cytomegalovirus exposure and HLA in healthy donors. Sample: PBMCs. The receptor was isolated from a young man in good health and CMV-seronegative.

The CDR3 nucleotides read TGCGCCAGCAGCTTGGGACTAGCGGGGGCAATAAATACGCAGTATTTT. Its translation: CASSLGLAGAINTQYF. This chain connects TRBV5-1 to TRBJ2-3; 12 nucleotides line up with TRBD2. With V trimmed by 0 bases and J by 7 bases, 6 bases remained unmatched. The CDR3 runs 16 residues. Germline CDR1 and CDR2: SGHRS and YFSETQ.